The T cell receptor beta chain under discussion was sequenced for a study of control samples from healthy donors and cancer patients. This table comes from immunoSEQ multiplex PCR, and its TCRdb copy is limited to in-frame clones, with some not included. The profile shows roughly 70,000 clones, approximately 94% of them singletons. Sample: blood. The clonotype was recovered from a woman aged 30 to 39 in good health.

The CDR3 bases are TGTGCCAGCAGTGTCGACAGGGAAGGGGCCCAGCATTTT. Translating it yields CASSVDREGAQHF. The gene calls are TRBV11-2 and TRBJ1-5, with 7 bases that match TRBD1. The CDR3 is 13 amino acids. V dropped 6 bases and J dropped 11; count of bases not matched to a gene: 10. Germline CDR1 SGHAT, CDR2 FQNNGV.